The 10 T cell receptor beta chains presented below share a single source sample, sequenced in a study of blood T cell repertoires in COVID-19 (dated by TCRdb to 2020 to 2022). The library was generated by the immunoSEQ multiplex PCR assay. This immuneACCESS table, as held by TCRdb, lists in-frame sequences with V and J called but not all clones. Of the missing ones, under half trace to an unresolved V gene in checked studies; the others have no known cause. In this sample the table shows about 110,000 clones, around 64% of which occur a single time. The top ten clonotypes cover 1.8% of the sample. The sample taken for sequencing was peripheral blood. These receptors were obtained from a woman aged 40 to 50 with acute or convalescent COVID-19.

The rearrangement uses TRBV5-6 and TRBJ2-4; D may be TRBD2 (5 bases). This CDR3 region has 16 residues. V lost 3 bases and J 3 bases, leaving 16 bases between the germline ends. The germline V gene encodes CDR1 SGHDT and CDR2 YYEEEE. CDR3 loop: CASSSYEAGIKNIQYF. The CDR3, as DNA: TGTGCCAGCAGCTCCTACGAGGCGGGTATCAAAAACATTCAGTACTTC.

In its sample, this clone was seen many times. The rearrangement links TRBV5-4 to TRBJ2-6; TRBD1 aligns across 10 bases. The CDR3 sequence is 18 residues long. Germline V CDR1 and CDR2: SGHNT, YYREEE (reference sequence). With V trimmed by 4 bases and J by 2 bases, 9 bases remained unmatched. The CDR3 region has the DNA TGTGCCAGCAGCCCTGGACAGGGGGGTTTAACTGGGGCCAACGTCCTGACTTTC. This codes for CASSPGQGGLTGANVLTF. The whole variable domain, remainder taken from reference TRBV5-4 and TRBJ2-6, is ETGVTQSPTHLIKTRGQQVTLRCSSQSGHNTVSWYQQALGQGPQFIFQYYREEENGRGNFPPRFSGLQFPNYSSELNVNALELDDSALYLCASSPGQGGLTGANVLTFGAGSRLTVL.

This sequence joins TRBV3-1 (or the pseudogene TRBV3-2) and TRBJ1-1, with 10 nucleotides matching TRBD1. Trimming removed 5 bases from V and 9 bases from J; junction bases left unmatched: 9. There are 14 residues in the CDR3. The germline V gene has CDR1 LGHDT and CDR2 YNNKEL (reference sequence). The CDR3 DNA reads as TGTGCCAGCAGCTCAGTTTCGGGACAGGGGAAAGCTTTCTTT. Its translation: CASSSVSGQGKAFF.

The chain carries TRBV11-2 and TRBJ2-7; possible D gene TRBD2, 6 bases. The CDR3 is 14 residues long. In germline, CDR1 is SGHAT, CDR2 FQNNGV. V was clipped by 3 bases and J by 1 base, with 10 bases between them. The CDR3 loop is CASSLATRSYEQYF. The CDR3 region has the DNA TGTGCCAGCAGCTTGGCGACTAGGTCCTACGAGCAGTACTTC.

This rearrangement joins TRBV12-3 or TRBV12-4 to TRBJ1-2; a weak D match, TRBD1 (6 bases). V dropped 0 bases and J dropped 7 bases, with 9 bases sitting between them. The CDR3 has 13 residues. The CDR3 bases are TGTGCCAGCAGTTTAGCAGGGGGAAGTGGCTACACCTTC. Its translation is CASSLAGGSGYTF.

The rearrangement uses TRBV7-9 and TRBJ1-3, with D perhaps matching TRBD1 (5 bases). The CDR3 spans 14 residues. In germline, CDR1 is SEHNR, CDR2 FQNEAQ (reference sequence). The V end was cut by 5 bases, the J end by 5 bases, with 13 bases between. The CDR3 DNA reads as TGTGCCAGCAGCACGTCCGACAGACGAAACACCATATATTTT. Translation: CASSTSDRRNTIYF.

This clone was seen a single time. The chain employs TRBV28 and TRBJ1-4; D is perhaps TRBD1 (5 bases). In germline, CDR1 is MDHEN, CDR2 SYDVKM. This CDR3 is built from 12 residues. The V end lost 1 base, the J end lost 13 bases, and 10 bases lay between the germline ends. This CDR3 is CASSLSGTPLFF. CDR3 in DNA: TGTGCCAGCAGTTTATCGGGGACTCCACTGTTTTTT.

The V call is TRBV18, the J call TRBJ2-7; a possible D gene is TRBD2 (6 bases). The germline gives CDR1 KGHSH, CDR2 LQKENI. Between the trimmed V and J ends, which lost 6 bases and 5 bases, there was a span of 14 bases. CDR3 length equals 13 residues. The CDR3 DNA reads as TGTGCCAGCTCCTACGGGGGTGAGGACGAGCAGTACTTC. This translates into CASSYGGEDEQYF.

This sequence joins TRBV4-3 and TRBJ2-1; 13 nucleotides match TRBD2. The V gene's germline CDR1 is LGHNA and CDR2 YSLEER. J lost 2 bases, V lost 2 bases, and 6 bases had no gene match. The CDR3 is 18 residues long. This CDR3 is CASSQRLAGGSPYNEQFF. The DNA of the CDR3 is TGCGCCAGCAGCCAACGACTAGCGGGGGGATCACCCTACAATGAGCAGTTCTTC.

J is TRBJ1-3 and V is TRBV10-3; weak D call: TRBD1 (5 bases). V lost 2 bases to trimming and J lost 4 bases, with 21 bases between them. Per germline, CDR1 ENHRY and CDR2 SYGVKD. This CDR3 has 18 amino acids. CDR3 loop: CAISEPTASGTRGNTIYF. The CDR3 nucleotides read TGTGCCATCAGTGAGCCGACTGCTTCCGGGACTCGGGGAAACACCATATATTTT.